This TCR beta chain was found in a study of technical replicates of blood from a few donors. Trimming cost V 5 bases and J 7 bases, with 9 bases left between them. CDR3 length equals 11 residues. The germline V gene encodes CDR1 SNHLY and CDR2 FYNNEI. The assay was immunoSEQ multiplex PCR, and TCRdb's table has in-frame clones only and misses some. The sample consists of 65,000 to 95,000 clones, 95% to 97% of them appearing once. Sequenced input: T cells isolated from PBMCs. V gene TRBV2 combines with J gene TRBJ2-7; tentative D call: TRBD2 (5 bases). The sequence was collected from a human donor in good health. This CDR3 is CASSLVAEQYF. CDR3 DNA sequence: TGTGCCAGCAGTCTGGTAGCGGAGCAGTACTTC.